This T cell receptor (beta chain) was sequenced in a study of blood T cell repertoires in COVID-19. The wider study: Samples came from the United States, Italy and Spain, spanning acute and convalescent COVID-19. Sample material is recorded as cDNA or gDNA derived from T cells, B-cell-depleted T cells, or PBMCs.

Measured with immunoSEQ multiplex PCR; TCRdb has only the in-frame clones, and not every one. The sample carries 310,000 or so clones, about 86% recorded once. The CDR3 extends over 14 amino acids. Germline CDR1 is MNHEY and CDR2 is SVGAGI. The junction had 10 bases not matched to a gene; V was cut back by 7 bases and J by 10 bases. This TCR was sampled from a woman aged 25 to 45 who had recovered from COVID-19. The J gene is TRBJ1-4, the V gene TRBV6-5; 9 positions match TRBD1. Sequences were obtained from peripheral blood. In DNA form, the CDR3 reads TGTGCCAGCACCCCTGGACAGGGGCTAGGAAAACTGTTTTTT. It is translated as CASTPGQGLGKLFF.